Below, one T cell receptor (beta chain) is given with its context. The antigen this receptor binds is unknown. This record belongs to a study of cytomegalovirus exposure and HLA in healthy donors (dated by TCRdb to between 2016 and 2019). The study in broad terms: An earlier analysis of roughly 500 of the donors reported 250 to 350 Gb of sequence data and about 120 million unique TCR beta sequences obtained from about 179 million T cells. About five DR-DQ haplotypes were treated as single units for association and clustering because of strong linkage in the cohort. In the later analysis, no new phenotypic data were used to find candidate immune exposures; instead, reliance was placed on TCR beta sequences and their occurrence across donors. Besides the first cohort of hundreds of subjects, a separate validation cohort made up of roughly 120 different subjects was used. To predict cytomegalovirus infection status, the study brought together high-throughput TCR immunosequencing, statistical association of individual TCRs with disease status, and machine learning. HLA typing included class I and class II loci at four-digit resolution. On average, roughly 250,000 unique TCR beta nucleotide sequences were sequenced per donor among more than 350 genotyped donors of the cohort, with around 19% of those sequences being non-productive. Among the roughly 400 genotyped donors, about 85% belonged to the genetic ancestry cluster associated with self-reported Caucasian donors. To decide whether each TCR beta V gene segment behaved as functional or pseudogenic, an earlier analysis of some 600 of the donors relied on high-throughput TCR beta sequencing. The number of donors typed differed by locus, with 629-630 for A, B, C, DRB1 and DQB1, around 500 for DQA1, 606 for DPA1, and some 470 for DPB1. In a later genetic analysis, genome-wide SNP genotypes for about three fifths of the roughly 670 donors were used, and that subset was treated as a discovery cohort. Donor age, sex, ethnicity and CMV serostatus were collected together with the repertoire data. The aim of the study was to test whether cataloging public T cell receptors could identify signatures of past pathogen exposure. A later analysis re-examined previously published TCR beta repertoires from 600 to 700 donors and added high-resolution HLA genotyping to investigate patterns of TCR occurrence. Every discovery cohort repertoire had been produced on one sequencing platform. Using immunosequencing, the study profiled T cell repertoires from 500 to 800 subjects and related those repertoires to cytomegalovirus serostatus. An early release that covered fewer than 800 HLA-typed donors contained approximately 300 gigabases of sequencing data and approximately 85 million unique TCR sequences. Beyond this particular receptor, the publication reports: A group of highly shared sequence variants was considered likely to be a technical artifact of the sequencing pipeline. A few of the identified cytomegalovirus-associated TCR beta chains were confirmed in vitro to be specific for cytomegalovirus antigens. In a later analysis, most CMV-associated TCR beta chains were found to appear HLA-restricted, with HLA associations seemingly driven largely by CMV exposure. Most TCR sequences were seen in very few donors, while some public TCRs were found in many individuals. In a later genetic analysis, fewer N-insertions in productive TCRs were reported among donors in an Asian-associated ancestry cluster than the roughly 710-donor mean. A later analysis found that HLA-associated TCR beta chains were more clonally expanded and had lower generation probabilities than equally common non-associated chains. For the cohort, immune exposure information was limited to CMV serostatus. Because HLA typing was missing for some donors at each locus, association tests included only the typed subset. Some IMGT-functional V segments, including TRBV6-2 and TRBV6-3, could not be distinguished by the 87-base-pair reads and were therefore excluded. A further reported finding was that TCR beta sequences accurately predicted the HLA-A and HLA-B alleles for most subjects in the first cohort. Assigning TCR associations to individual alleles was difficult when HLA alleles, especially DR and DQ, strongly co-occurred. The classifier was reported to diagnose cytomegalovirus status with high specificity and sensitivity in both the original and validation cohorts. A later analysis reported that several top co-occurrence clusters appeared linked to parvovirus B19, influenza, CMV and Epstein-Barr virus. Correlated functional status among segregating V segments might reflect linkage disequilibrium, but an unknown experimental factor could not be ruled out. Because counts were too low, about 18 rarely observed V segments, including chromosome 9 orphons, were excluded from the earlier analysis of 587 of the donors. In a later analysis, more than 15,000 TCR beta sequences were associated with specific HLA alleles at a false discovery rate of 0.05. The study listed over 150 TCR beta chains as associated with cytomegalovirus. The cohort was sequenced for TCR beta chains only, and without alpha or paired-chain data the features that could be detected were limited. In an earlier analysis of approximately 590 of the donors, most TCR beta V segments appeared in productive rearrangements about 90% or about 30% of the time, broadly matching IMGT annotations. In a later genetic analysis, a missense DCLRE1C variant was associated with V-gene and J-gene trimming of TCR beta chains, and the association was replicated in an independent cohort. Roughly uniform sequencing depth across donors was assumed in presence/absence analyses, although this assumption may not hold. According to a later analysis, TCR association rates differed among HLA loci, with DRB1 alleles showing the most associated TCRs and HLA-C alleles showing the fewest. It was suggested by the authors that the approach could potentially be generalized to other disease states and immunological phenotypes.

The germline V gene (reference sequence) provides CDR1 MNHEY and CDR2 SMNVEV. The CDR3, cysteine through phenylalanine, is 15 amino acids long. This entry keeps only the CDR3 DNA: 45 bases, framed from base 1. At the junction V is shortened by 3 bases and J by 8 bases; bases outside the gene matches: 7. The cohort consisted of 600 to 700 healthy bone marrow donors. All cohort members were sampled while nominally healthy, although unrecorded immune exposures were likely present. The donor tested CMV seropositive and was one of the 289 seropositive cohort members. Every donor gave a peripheral blood sample, and the peripheral blood mononuclear cells from that sample were used for TCR beta sequencing. The Qiagen DNeasy Blood Extraction Kit was used to extract genomic DNA from the blood cell samples. To prepare the library, the immunoSEQ multiplex PCR assay was applied. A mixture of 60 forward primers for TCR Vbeta segments and 13 reverse primers for TCR Jbeta segments was used in the multiplex PCR. The CDR3 region of rearranged TCR beta genes was amplified from genomic DNA with a multiplex PCR assay. Amplified TCR beta libraries were sequenced as 87-base-pair reads on the Illumina HiSeq System. Per the authors' processing: In a later analysis, tens of millions of unique TCR beta chains were counted across the roughly 610 repertoires, and roughly 11 million of these chains were shared by at least two donors. Raw reads were error-corrected and collapsed into unique sequences with a nearest-neighbor algorithm that merged closely related sequences to remove PCR and sequencing errors. Alignment of CDR3 sequences to IMGT reference sequences was used to assign V, D and J gene segments. For a sequence to be retained, a match of at least six nucleotides was required to both a V gene segment and a J gene segment. Rearrangements were classified as productive when the CDR3 lacked stop codons and remained in frame with V and J, and all other rearrangements were classified as non-productive. CDR3 was defined by IMGT convention, running from the second conserved V-encoded cysteine to the conserved J-encoded phenylalanine. The earlier analysis of 500 to 650 of the donors excluded any sequence lacking an unambiguous match to a single V gene segment. In an earlier analysis of 587 of the donors, V segments were called functional above 56.7% productive rearrangements and were called segregating when the between-donor standard deviation exceeded 5%. A statistical classification framework was built to diagnose cytomegalovirus status from the catalog of TCR beta chain sequences. In a later analysis, TCR nucleotide sequences were compared against IMGT/GENE-DB human TR gene sequences so that V and J genes could be assigned. A later analysis assigned CDR3 sequences and most-parsimonious VDJ recombination scenarios with the TCRdist pipeline. In a later analysis, each TCR beta chain was defined by its CDR3 amino acid sequence together with its V-gene family, and reads without a unique V-gene family were excluded. To address suspected cross-contamination and a sequencing artifact, a later analysis removed 550 to 750 highly shared, low-generation-probability nucleotide sequences. In a later analysis, a clonal expansion index for each public chain was calculated from normalized within-repertoire ranks of inferred template counts. A later analysis computed generation probabilities with a VDJ recombination model fitted to out-of-frame rearrangements, and checked the results against IGoR. Hypergeometric tests were used in a later analysis to score TCR-TCR, TCR-HLA and TCR-CMV co-occurrence, with a repertoire-size bias correction applied to the TCR pairs. In a later analysis, false discovery rates were estimated by permuting HLA or CMV assignments 20 times. In a later analysis, co-occurring TCRs were grouped using DBSCAN, with TCRdist sequence similarity added in when clustering inside HLA-allele-positive subsets. For co-occurrence clustering, repertoires with fewer than 30,000 or more than 120,000 public chains were excluded, along with five repertoires with anomalous nucleotide sharing. TCRdb's version of the immuneACCESS table is confined to in-frame rearrangements and falls short of the full clone set. An unresolved V gene accounts for under half of the shortfall where checked; the remainder is of unknown origin. The V and J calls and clone size are taken from that table; D and trimming were inferred from the DNA. The table for this sample records 100,000 to 150,000 clones. The ten largest clones represent around 1.6% of the sample.

The rearrangement combines TRBV27 with TRBJ2-1, with TRBD1 identical over 10 junction bases. This clonotype was sampled from a woman between 40 and 50 years old in good health and CMV-seropositive. Sequencing used PBMCs. The nucleotide sequence reads as follows: TGTGCCAGCAGTTTCTTGGGGACAGGGGTAGATGAGCAGTTCTTC. It encodes CASSFLGTGVDEQFF.